These 9 T cell receptor beta chains were all obtained from the same sample, sequenced in a study of OX40 agonist ivuxolimab in advanced cancers. Profiled with immunoSEQ multiplex PCR; TCRdb holds only in-frame clones, not every one. This sample yields tens of thousands of clones, of which roughly 86% are seen a single time; about 4% belongs to the top ten. The starting material was CD4+ or CD8+ T cells sorted from blood, obtained in a trial of the OX40 agonist ivuxolimab. These TCRs come from an adult with an advanced solid tumor such as melanoma, head and neck, liver or kidney cancer.

The chain is built from TRBV5-1 and TRBJ1-1, with 7 nucleotides matching TRBD1. The CDR3 sequence is 14 residues long. Trimming at V came to 0 bases and at J to 5 bases, leaving 4 bases not matched to a gene. The germline V gene has CDR1 SGHRS and CDR2 YFSETQ. The CDR3 DNA reads as TGCGCCAGCAGCTTGGCGGGACAGATAACTGAAGCTTTCTTT. Protein: CASSLAGQITEAFF. The entire variable domain, with the rest obtained from reference TRBV5-1 and TRBJ1-1, is as follows: KAGVTQTPRYLIKTRGQQVTLSCSPISGHRSVSWYQQTPGQGLQFLFEYFSETQRNKGNFPGRFSGRQFSNSRSEMNVSTLELGDSALYLCASSLAGQITEAFFGQGTRLTVV.

The chain joins TRBV10-3 to TRBJ1-1; D is possibly TRBD1 (5 bases). CDR1 and CDR2 (germline): ENHRY, SYGVKD. This CDR3 has 15 residues. V lost 0 bases to trimming and J lost 0 bases, with 8 bases between them. Written as DNA, the CDR3 is TGTGCCATCAGTGAGTCGGGGCGTGTGAACACTGAAGCTTTCTTT. Its protein product is CAISESGRVNTEAFF.

The CDR3 DNA reads as TGTGCCAGCTCACGTGCCTTTCTTGGACAGGGGGCGCTGACAGATACGCAGTATTTT. Protein: CASSRAFLGQGALTDTQYF. The gene calls are TRBV18 and TRBJ2-3, with 11 bases aligning to TRBD1. The CDR3 runs to 19 residues. The J segment lost 3 bases and the V segment lost 4 bases, leaving 15 bases of the junction unmatched. Looked up from germline, CDR1 is KGHSH and CDR2 is LQKENI. Together with reference TRBV18 and TRBJ2-3, the CDR3 gives the full variable domain: NAGVMQNPRHLVRRRGQEARLRCSPMKGHSHVYWYRQLPEEGLKFMVYLQKENIIDESGMPKERFSAEFPKEGPSILRIQQVVRGDSAAYFCASSRAFLGQGALTDTQYFGPGTRLTVL.

V and J are TRBV7-2 and TRBJ2-3; D possibly corresponds to TRBD2 (5 bases). The CDR3 runs 17 residues. Germline loops: CDR1 SGHTA, CDR2 FQGNSA. The V end was cut by 1 base, the J end by 6 bases, with 20 bases between. Written as DNA, the CDR3 is TGTGCCAGCAGCTTAGGGATATTCGGCGGAGGAGGCGATACGCAGTATTTT. Its protein product is CASSLGIFGGGGDTQYF.

CDR3 DNA sequence: TGTGCCTGGAGTGTACAGCAAGAGACCCAGTACTTC. As protein: CAWSVQQETQYF. V gene TRBV30 combines with J gene TRBJ2-5; no reliable D call. The CDR3 runs 12 residues. Trimming removed 0 bases at V and 2 bases at J, with 4 bases between. Germline V lookup: CDR1 GTSNPN, CDR2 SVGIG (reference sequence).

The V and J genes are TRBV28 and TRBJ1-3; a weak D match, TRBD1 (6 bases). CDR3 length: 14 residues. With 7 bases removed from V and 3 bases from J, the gap between germline ends came to 13 bases. Germline V gene lookup returns CDR1 MDHEN and CDR2 SYDVKM. In DNA form, the CDR3 reads TGTGCCAGCACCTTCGACAGGAATGGAAACACCATATATTTT. This translates into CASTFDRNGNTIYF.

This chain connects TRBV7-9 to TRBJ1-1; 7 bases match TRBD1. The CDR3 spans 14 residues. J lost 3 bases, V lost 4 bases, and 5 bases had no gene match. Germline V gene sequence: CDR1 SEHNR, CDR2 FQNEAQ (reference sequence). The CDR3 DNA sequence: TGTGCCAGCAGCTCGGACAGGCGGGACACTGAAGCTTTCTTT. Translated, it gives CASSSDRRDTEAFF. The entire variable domain, with the rest obtained from reference TRBV7-9 and TRBJ1-1, is as follows: DTGVSQNPRHKITKRGQNVTFRCDPISEHNRLYWYRQTLGQGPEFLTYFQNEAQLEKSRLLSDRFSAERPKGSFSTLEIQRTEQGDSAMYLCASSSDRRDTEAFFGQGTRLTVV.

J is TRBJ2-1 and V is TRBV30; possible D gene TRBD1, 6 bases. This CDR3 is built from 15 residues. Trimming stripped 0 bases from V and 5 bases from J, with 14 bases between. CDR1 is GTSNPN, CDR2 SVGIG, per germline (reference sequence). CDR3 loop: CAWSVLRGRDNEQFF. The CDR3 DNA sequence: TGTGCCTGGAGTGTACTAAGGGGGAGAGACAATGAGCAGTTCTTC.

The chain joins TRBV30 to TRBJ2-6, with a tentative D call TRBD1 (6 bases). The CDR3 spans 15 residues. The germline V and J ends were trimmed by 4 bases and 5 bases, with 15 bases remaining between them. Germline values: CDR1 GTSNPN, CDR2 SVGIG (reference sequence). DNA for the CDR3: TGTGCCTGGATCCAACAGGGCACTAGGGCCAACGTCCTGACTTTC. This encodes CAWIQQGTRANVLTF.